Described below is a single T cell receptor (beta chain) sequence and its context. The data are from a study of T cells expressing NK-cell markers. 5'RACE template switching with UMIs generated TCR beta cDNA. Using the 5' RACE reads, TCRdb records one entry per CDR3 protein without DNA. This table holds roughly 450,000 distinct CDR3 sequences. Sequenced material: blood T cells: a sorted CD56 or NKG2C T cell subset, CD4+ or CD8+ T cells, or bulk PBMC T cells (not recorded which). This sequence originates from a woman between 45 and 60 years old in good health.

The CDR3 spells CASSLIGRNIQYF. This chain uses TRBV4-2 with TRBJ2-4. CDR3 length: 13 residues. Germline CDR1 and CDR2: LGHNA and YNFKEQ.